The present TCR beta chain was sequenced within a study of early T cells in non-severe SARS-CoV-2 infection. The overall study: Sequencing of unsorted whole blood was done on bulk RNA, leaving chains unpaired.

Molecules of cDNA were individually given unique molecular identifiers that were attached to them. Using its own MiXCR run on the 5' RACE reads, TCRdb lists one record per CDR3 protein. The sample yields approximately 97,000 distinct CDR3 sequences, 8% to 13% seen once. Notes on the study in general: Comparison of clonotypes with VDJdb favored anti-spike CD8 responses while missing private and CD4 specificities.

This clonotype came up a few times. What it binds is not known. Germline assignment: CDR1 SGHRS and CDR2 YFSETQ. The CDR3 has 14 residues. The germline V and J ends were trimmed by 6 bases and 0 bases, with 11 bases remaining between them. The chain links TRBV5-1 to TRBJ2-3; D is possibly TRBD1 (6 bases). Sequenced material: whole blood, taken at baseline. The TCR originated in an adult who was a healthcare worker with PCR-confirmed SARS-CoV-2 infection or an uninfected control (not recorded which). The CDR3 sequence: CASMGQYSTDTQYF. The CDR3 DNA sequence: TGCGCCAGCATGGGACAATATAGCACAGATACGCAGTATTTT.